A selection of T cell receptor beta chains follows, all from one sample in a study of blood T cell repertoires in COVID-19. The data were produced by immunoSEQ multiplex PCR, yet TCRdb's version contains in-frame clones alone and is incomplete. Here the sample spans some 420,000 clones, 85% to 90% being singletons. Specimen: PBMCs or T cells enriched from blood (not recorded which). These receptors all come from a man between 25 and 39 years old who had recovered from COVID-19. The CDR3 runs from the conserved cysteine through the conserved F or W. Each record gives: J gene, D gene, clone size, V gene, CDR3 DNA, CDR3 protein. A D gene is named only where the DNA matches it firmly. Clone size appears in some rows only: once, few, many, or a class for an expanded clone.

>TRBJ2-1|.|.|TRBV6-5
TGTGCCAGCAGTCGGGACATCAATGAGCAGTTCTTC
CASSRDINEQFF
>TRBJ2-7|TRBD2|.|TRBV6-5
TGTGCCAGCAGCCCCGGGACTAGCGGGAGGACCGAGCAGTACTTC
CASSPGTSGRTEQYF
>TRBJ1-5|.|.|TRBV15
TGTGCCACCAGCAGAGAAAGGGAGGAGAGCAATCAGCCCCAGCATTTT
CATSREREESNQPQHF
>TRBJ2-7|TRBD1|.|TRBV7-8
TGTGCCAGCAACCCGACAGGGGTGTTGTGGAGCGAGCAGTACTTC
CASNPTGVLWSEQYF
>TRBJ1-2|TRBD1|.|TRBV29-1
TGCAGCGTAACCGACAGGGGGAACTATGGCTACACCTTC
CSVTDRGNYGYTF
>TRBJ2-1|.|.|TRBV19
TGTGCCAGTAGTATAGATCTTGAGCAGGGGATGGGCGATGAGCAGTTCTTC
CASSIDLEQGMGDEQFF
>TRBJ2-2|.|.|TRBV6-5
TGTGCCAGCATTGGGCAGGGCGTCACCGGGGAGCTGTTTTTT
CASIGQGVTGELFF
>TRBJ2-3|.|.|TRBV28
TGTGCCAGCAGTCTTGGAGCGGATAACACAGATACGCAGTATTTT
CASSLGADNTDTQYF
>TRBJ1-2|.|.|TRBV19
TGTGCCAGTAGTAGTTCGGGGTCCTATGGCTACACCTTC
CASSSSGSYGYTF
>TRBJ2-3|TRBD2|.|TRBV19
TGTGCCAGTAGAACTAGCGGGAGCACAGATACGCAGTATTTT
CASRTSGSTDTQYF
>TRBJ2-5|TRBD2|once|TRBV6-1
TGTGCCAGCAGTGCTTTGAGAGCCCGAGGACTAGCGGGAGTCTCGGAGACCCAGTACTTC
CASSALRARGLAGVSETQYF
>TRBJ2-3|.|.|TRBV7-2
TGTGCCAGCACCGTGATTAGAAGCGGAATGGACCCACCGGATACGCAGTATTTT
CASTVIRSGMDPPDTQYF
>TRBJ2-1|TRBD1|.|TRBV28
TGTGCCAGCAGTCCCGGGACAGGGTCCTACAATGAGCAGTTCTTC
CASSPGTGSYNEQFF
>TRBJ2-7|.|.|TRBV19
TGTGCCAGTAGTAGAGGAGGGACCTACGAGCAGTACTTC
CASSRGGTYEQYF
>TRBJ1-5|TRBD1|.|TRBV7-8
TGTGCCAGCAGCCAACGGGGACAGGGGGCCGGCAATCAGCCCCAGCATTTT
CASSQRGQGAGNQPQHF
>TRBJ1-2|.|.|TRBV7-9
TGTGCCAGCAGCTTAGCCGGGACATTTGCGGGTGGCTACACCTTC
CASSLAGTFAGGYTF
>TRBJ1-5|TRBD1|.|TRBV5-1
TGCGCCAGCAGCTTGGATGGACAGGGCAATCAGCCCCAGCATTTT
CASSLDGQGNQPQHF
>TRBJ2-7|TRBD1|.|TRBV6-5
TGTGCCAGCAGGCAAGGACAGGATAGATTCTACGAGCAGTACTTC
CASRQGQDRFYEQYF
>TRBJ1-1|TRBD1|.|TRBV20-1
TGCAGTGCTAGTGAAACAGGGGCGAACACTGAAGCTTTCTTT
CSASETGANTEAFF
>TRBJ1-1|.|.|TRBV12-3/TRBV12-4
TGTGCCAGCAGTTTACTACCGAACACTGAAGCTTTCTTT
CASSLLPNTEAFF
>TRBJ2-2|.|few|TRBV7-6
TGTGCCAGCAGCTCGGTGGCCGGGGAGCTGTTTTTT
CASSSVAGELFF
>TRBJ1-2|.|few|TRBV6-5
TGTGCCAGCAGTTACGACGGGAACTATGGCTACACCTTC
CASSYDGNYGYTF
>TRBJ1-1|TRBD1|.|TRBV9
TGTGCCAGCAGCGGACAGGGCACCCAAGAAGCTTTCTTT
CASSGQGTQEAFF
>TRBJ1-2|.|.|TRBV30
TGTGCCTGGACTAGCCTGGGGTATGGCTACACCTTC
CAWTSLGYGYTF
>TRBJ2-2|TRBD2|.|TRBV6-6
TGTGCCAGCAGCAAACTAGCGGGAGGGCCTAGGTACTTATACACCGGGGAGCTGTTTTTT
CASSKLAGGPRYLYTGELFF
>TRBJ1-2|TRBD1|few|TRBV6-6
TGTGCCAGCAGTTCGGGACAGGGGTATGGCTACACCTTC
CASSSGQGYGYTF
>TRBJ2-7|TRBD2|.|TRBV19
TGTGCCACTTCACTAGCGGGAGGGCTCGAGCAGTACTTC
CATSLAGGLEQYF
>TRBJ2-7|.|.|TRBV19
TGTGCCAGTAGTATGAGTCTAGACTACGAGCAGTACTTC
CASSMSLDYEQYF
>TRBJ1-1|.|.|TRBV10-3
TGTGCCATCAGAGATGGCGCGGACACTGAAGCTTTCTTT
CAIRDGADTEAFF
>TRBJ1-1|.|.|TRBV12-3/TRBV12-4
TGTGCCAGCAGTCAGGGAAGGAGCACTGAAGCTTTCTTT
CASSQGRSTEAFF
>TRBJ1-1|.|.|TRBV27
TGTGCCAGCAGTCCTGACACAGGGCAGGTCACTGAAGCTTTCTTT
CASSPDTGQVTEAFF
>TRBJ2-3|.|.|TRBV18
TGTGCCAGCTCTCGGCCGGGGGATACGCAGTATTTT
CASSRPGDTQYF
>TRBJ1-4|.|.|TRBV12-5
TGTGCTAGTGGTTACTCAAGGGGCGCGCTAGGGACTGCGGCTAATGAAAAACTGTTTTTT
CASGYSRGALGTAANEKLFF
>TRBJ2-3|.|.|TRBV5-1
TGCGCCAGCAGCTTGTCGGTAGCTGGCACAGATACGCAGTATTTT
CASSLSVAGTDTQYF
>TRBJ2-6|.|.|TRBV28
TGTGCCAGCAGTTTCGTTGCTGGGGCCAACGTCCTGACTTTC
CASSFVAGANVLTF